The 29 T cell receptor beta chains below come from one sample, sequenced in a study of metastatic and nonmetastatic thyroid tumors. MiXCR was used by TCRdb to re-call the PCR reads. The data show around 45,000 clones, roughly 3.2% seen once. Patients underwent thyroid surgery, and none had received any treatment before it. Sequencing was carried out using blood. These receptors were obtained from a female donor with papillary thyroid cancer or a benign thyroid nodule (not recorded which). Some clones in this sample may be carry-over from other donors' samples.

This clone showed up many times. This chain joins TRBV9 and TRBJ1-2, with D uncertain. The germline V gene encodes CDR1 SGDLS and CDR2 YYNGEE. This CDR3 comprises 15 residues. Trimming removed 0 bases from V and 4 bases from J, with 13 bases in between. The DNA for the CDR3 is TGTGCCAGCAGCGTAGGTCTGAGCTCCGTCTATGGCTACACCTTC. It translates to CASSVGLSSVYGYTF.

The table lists this clone with many counts. The chain joins TRBV6-1 to TRBJ2-2; D unresolved. This CDR3 has 14 amino acids. V was clipped by 4 bases and J by 6 bases, with 12 bases between them. Per the germline V gene, CDR1 is MNHNS and CDR2 is SASEGT. CDR3: CASSGLEVAGELFF. The CDR3 DNA follows: TGTGCCAGCAGTGGTCTAGAGGTGGCCGGGGAGCTGTTTTTT.

This clone has ten or more counts. Just one base apart from a much larger clone, this may be a read error. V is TRBV6-6 and J is TRBJ2-3; TRBD1 aligns across 7 bases. Germline CDR1 and CDR2: MNHNY and SVGAGI (reference sequence). This CDR3 contains 13 residues. The CDR3 loop reads CACSYSRTGGQYF. The CDR3 DNA reads as TGTGCCTGCAGTTACTCGAGGACAGGAGGGCAGTATTTT.

This clone was recorded at least ten times. The chain combines TRBV24-1 with TRBJ2-3; possibly TRBD1 or TRBD2 for D (5 bases each). CDR1 and CDR2 (germline): KGHDR, SFDVKD. The ends were cut back, 4 bases at V and 2 bases at J, with 12 bases in the middle. This CDR3 is built from 15 residues. The CDR3 nucleotides read TGTGCCACCAGTGACTCGGGACCCACCACAGATACGCAGTATTTT. The encoded protein is CATSDSGPTTDTQYF.

In its sample, this clone was seen many times. J is TRBJ2-3 and V is TRBV7-3; 8 nucleotides align to TRBD2. With V trimmed by 4 bases and J by 0 bases, 0 bases remained unmatched. The CDR3 is 14 residues long. CDR1 is SGHTA and CDR2 is FQGTGA in the germline V gene. The CDR3 is CASSSSGSTDTQYF. CDR3 nucleotide sequence: TGTGCCAGCAGCTCTAGCGGGAGCACAGATACGCAGTATTTT.

This clone was detected only a few times. This chain connects TRBV20-1 to TRBJ2-1; 10 nucleotides align to TRBD1. Germline V gene lookup returns CDR1 DFQATT and CDR2 SNEGSKA (reference sequence). With V trimmed by 0 bases and J by 4 bases, 9 bases remained unmatched. The CDR3 consists of 17 residues. CDR3 region: CSARDKFLGQGYNEQFF. The CDR3 DNA reads TGCAGTGCTAGAGATAAATTCTTGGGACAGGGGTACAATGAGCAGTTCTTC.

This clone occurred many times. V gene TRBV4-1 combines with J gene TRBJ2-7, with D possibly being TRBD2 (5 bases). Germline V gene sequence: CDR1 MGHRA, CDR2 YSYEKL. V gave up 0 bases and J gave up 2 bases, with 11 bases separating them. The CDR3 has 15 residues. CDR3 nucleotides: TGCGCCAGCAGCCAAGATTTGACTACCCCCTACGAGCAGTACTTC. Translation: CASSQDLTTPYEQYF.

This clone was counted at least ten times. The chain has TRBV9 and TRBJ1-2, with a weak D call TRBD1 (6 bases). CDR1 and CDR2 from the germline V gene are SGDLS and YYNGEE. The CDR3 is 15 residues long. Trimming removed 3 bases at V and 0 bases at J, with 12 bases between. For the CDR3, the DNA is TGTGCCAGCAGCGCCAGAGGGGGTACTAACTATGGCTACACCTTC. Its protein product is CASSARGGTNYGYTF.

Only a few counts were recorded for this clone. The V and J genes are TRBV28 and TRBJ1-5, with D unresolved. The CDR3 is 15 residues long. V was trimmed by 3 bases and J by 4 bases, leaving 13 bases between them. Germline CDR1 MDHEN, CDR2 SYDVKM. Here the CDR3 reads CASSLLGPLNQPQHF. CDR3 nucleotides: TGTGCCAGCAGTTTGTTAGGGCCATTAAATCAGCCCCAGCATTTT. Filled out from reference TRBV28 and TRBJ1-5, the complete variable domain reads DVKVTQSSRYLVKRTGEKVFLECVQDMDHENMFWYRQDPGLGLRLIYFSYDVKMKEKGDIPEGYSVSREKKERFSLILESASTNQTSMYLCASSLLGPLNQPQHFGDGTRLSIL.

The V gene is TRBV28, the J gene TRBJ1-6; D perhaps matches TRBD1 (5 bases). From germline, CDR1 is MDHEN and CDR2 SYDVKM. This CDR3 has 16 residues. Trimming shortened V by 6 bases and J by 11 bases, and 23 bases separated the two germline ends. CDR3 DNA: TGTGCCAGCAGGTCCCCGCAGGGAAATCAAAATGCACCCCTCCACTTT. Protein sequence: CASRSPQGNQNAPLHF.

This clone appeared many times. J is TRBJ2-2 and V is TRBV10-3; no clear D. V gave up 2 bases and J gave up 6 bases, with 4 bases separating them. The CDR3 totals 12 residues. Germline values: CDR1 ENHRY, CDR2 SYGVKD. The CDR3 DNA is TGTGCCATCAGTGAGACTTCCGGGGAGCTGTTTTTT. Protein sequence: CAISETSGELFF.

This clone showed up many times. The CDR3 bases are TGTGCCACCAGTGTGGGTCGGGGCACTGAAGCTTTCTTT. This gives the protein CATSVGRGTEAFF. The chain joins TRBV24-1 to TRBJ1-1; D call uncertain. Germline CDR1 is KGHDR and CDR2 is SFDVKD. The germline V and J ends were trimmed by 5 bases and 4 bases, with 10 bases remaining between them. CDR3 size: 13 residues.

This clone was counted between two and nine times. The chain uses TRBV12-3 or TRBV12-4 and TRBJ2-7, with 11 bases fitting TRBD2. The J segment lost 11 bases and the V segment lost 3 bases, leaving 9 bases of the junction unmatched. The CDR3 is 14 residues long. CDR3 nucleotide sequence: TGTGCCAGCAGTTTGGGGGCTAGCGGGAGGCCGAAGTACTTC. Encoded protein: CASSLGASGRPKYF.

This clone was seen a few times. The chain has TRBV28 and TRBJ1-6; D is uncertain. Germline lookup yields CDR1 MDHEN and CDR2 SYDVKM. V was pared by 6 bases and J by 14 bases, with 17 bases between. The CDR3 spans 13 residues. CDR3 loop: CASSSRSPPTLHF. CDR3 nucleotides: TGTGCCAGCAGCTCAAGGTCCCCTCCAACCCTCCACTTT.

This clone was seen ten or more times. V is TRBV28 and J is TRBJ2-5; D gene ambiguous. V was clipped by 5 bases and J by 1 base, with 11 bases between them. Per the germline V gene, CDR1 is MDHEN and CDR2 is SYDVKM. This CDR3 has 14 residues. This CDR3 reads CASSPTDVQETQYF. CDR3 DNA: TGTGCCAGCAGTCCTACTGACGTCCAAGAGACCCAGTACTTC.

This clone occurred many times. The chain joins TRBV6-1 to TRBJ2-5; 7 positions agree with TRBD2. The V gene end was trimmed by 0 bases and the J gene end by 1 base; junction bases not matched to a gene: 8. The CDR3 has 17 residues. Germline-derived CDR1 and CDR2 are MNHNS and SASEGT. The CDR3 sequence: CASSEAGGSALQETQYF. CDR3 DNA: TGTGCCAGCAGTGAAGCCGGGGGGTCGGCGCTCCAAGAGACCCAGTACTTC.

In this sample, this clone turned up a few times. The rearrangement uses TRBV28 and TRBJ2-7, with D tentatively TRBD1 (5 bases). The CDR3 runs to 15 residues. Germline lookup yields CDR1 MDHEN and CDR2 SYDVKM. V dropped 8 bases and J dropped 2 bases, with 19 bases sitting between them. The DNA for the CDR3 is TGTGCCAGCTCACAAAATTTGTGGGGCGCCTACGAGCAGTACTTC. Translating gives CASSQNLWGAYEQYF.

This clone was observed a handful of times. The chain has TRBV28 and TRBJ2-7, with a tentative D call TRBD1 (5 bases). This CDR3 contains 12 residues. The V gene's germline CDR1 is MDHEN and CDR2 SYDVKM. With 1 base removed from V and 5 bases from J, the gap between germline ends came to 6 bases. CDR3 region: CASSLLQDEQYF. DNA for the CDR3: TGTGCCAGCAGTTTATTACAGGACGAGCAGTACTTC.

The sample holds many counts of this clone. The chain employs TRBV4-1 and TRBJ2-1; 7 bases match TRBD2. This CDR3 region has 13 residues. Germline V gene lookup returns CDR1 MGHRA and CDR2 YSYEKL. The ends lost 2 bases at V and 9 bases at J; junction bases unmatched: 4. The CDR3 sequence is CASSQRLAVEQFF. The CDR3 nucleotides are TGCGCCAGCAGCCAAAGACTAGCCGTTGAGCAGTTCTTC.

The chain is built from TRBV6-5 and TRBJ2-7; the D is unclear. Germline assignment: CDR1 MNHEY and CDR2 SVGAGI. CDR3 length equals 15 residues. The V end was cut by 2 bases, the J end by 2 bases, with 13 bases between. The CDR3: CASSYDTSQTYEQYF. The CDR3, as DNA: TGTGCCAGCAGTTACGACACAAGCCAGACCTACGAGCAGTACTTC.

This clone has at least ten counts. The CDR3, as DNA: TGCAGTGCAGGACTAGCGGGAGGAACAGATACGCAGTATTTT. As protein: CSAGLAGGTDTQYF. This chain joins TRBV20-1 and TRBJ2-3; the match to TRBD2 covers 14 bases. V lost 6 bases and J lost 3; bases outside the gene matches: 2. The CDR3 is 14 residues long. Germline V lookup: CDR1 DFQATT, CDR2 SNEGSKA (reference sequence).

This clone was seen repeatedly, ten times or more. V is TRBV15 and J is TRBJ2-5; 12 positions agree with TRBD2. Germline trimming cut 3 bases from V and 10 bases from J; bases unmatched to any gene: 6. Germline V gene data show CDR1 as LNHNV and CDR2 as YYDKDF (reference sequence). The CDR3 consists of 14 residues. The CDR3 region has the DNA TGTGCCACCAGCAGTCCTAGCGGGGGGGGTAACCAGTACTTC. It translates to CATSSPSGGGNQYF.

The rearrangement joins TRBV6-1 to TRBJ2-1; 8 bases are a match to TRBD2. CDR3 length equals 15 residues. Per the germline V gene, CDR1 is MNHNS and CDR2 is SASEGT. V shed 6 bases and J 7 bases; nucleotides not matched to a gene: 11. CDR3 nucleotides: TGTGCCAGCAGCCGAGCGCGGGGGGATATGAATGAGCAGTTCTTC. Encoded protein: CASSRARGDMNEQFF.

This clone was picked up a small number of times. DNA for the CDR3: TGTGCCAGCAGCATCGGACTAGCGGGATCGGGGGGCTACAATGAGCAGTTCTTC. It translates to CASSIGLAGSGGYNEQFF. The V and J genes are TRBV5-4 and TRBJ2-1, with TRBD2 matching 12 bases. With 4 bases clipped from V and 3 bases from J, the junction kept 11 bases outside the gene matches. Germline V gene data show CDR1 as SGHNT and CDR2 as YYREEE (reference sequence). This CDR3 has 18 amino acids.

By share of the sample, this clone is medium-sized. An end of the junction differs from the germline gene, which may be a read error. The V call is TRBV20-1, the J call TRBJ2-3; D unclear. CDR1 is DFQATT and CDR2 is SNEGSKA in the germline V gene (reference sequence). This CDR3 has 13 residues. The CDR3 DNA sequence: TGTTCGATATCCAACAGCCTCACAGATACGCAGTATTTT. It codes for CSISNSLTDTQYF.

There are many counts of this clone. J is TRBJ2-3 and V is TRBV5-6; TRBD1 might be the D (5 bases). Germline-derived CDR1 and CDR2 are SGHDT and YYEEEE. The CDR3 spans 15 residues. V was trimmed by 0 bases and J by 2 bases, leaving 10 bases between them. CDR3 nucleotides: TGTGCCAGCAGCTTGGTTACAGGCTACACAGATACGCAGTATTTT. Its protein product is CASSLVTGYTDTQYF.

At least ten counts were recorded for this clone. This chain links TRBV11-2 with TRBJ2-5; 7 bases fit TRBD1. Looked up from germline, CDR1 is SGHAT and CDR2 is FQNNGV. The CDR3 has 15 amino acids. After removal of 1 base from V and 2 bases from J, the junction contained 4 bases not matched to a gene. The CDR3 reads CASSLGLGQQETQYF. The CDR3 DNA reads as TGTGCCAGCAGCTTAGGTTTGGGACAGCAAGAGACCCAGTACTTC.

This chain links TRBV7-3 with TRBJ2-5, with D possibly being TRBD2 (5 bases). Deletions cut 6 bases from V and 5 bases from J, with 19 bases between. The CDR3 spans 15 residues. Germline CDR1 and CDR2: SGHTA and FQGTGA. The CDR3 nucleotides are TGTGCCAGCAGATCCTCCGGGGAGCCATGGGAGACCCAGTACTTC. Translation: CASRSSGEPWETQYF.

A few counts support this clone. The junction departs from germline at one end; a sequencing error may be responsible. The chain couples TRBV28 to TRBJ2-7; D uncertain. CDR1 and CDR2 (germline): MDHEN, SYDVKM. There are 14 residues in the CDR3. CDR3 loop: CASILGRVYYEQYF. CDR3 DNA sequence: TGTGCCAGCATTTTAGGACGCGTATACTACGAGCAGTACTTC.